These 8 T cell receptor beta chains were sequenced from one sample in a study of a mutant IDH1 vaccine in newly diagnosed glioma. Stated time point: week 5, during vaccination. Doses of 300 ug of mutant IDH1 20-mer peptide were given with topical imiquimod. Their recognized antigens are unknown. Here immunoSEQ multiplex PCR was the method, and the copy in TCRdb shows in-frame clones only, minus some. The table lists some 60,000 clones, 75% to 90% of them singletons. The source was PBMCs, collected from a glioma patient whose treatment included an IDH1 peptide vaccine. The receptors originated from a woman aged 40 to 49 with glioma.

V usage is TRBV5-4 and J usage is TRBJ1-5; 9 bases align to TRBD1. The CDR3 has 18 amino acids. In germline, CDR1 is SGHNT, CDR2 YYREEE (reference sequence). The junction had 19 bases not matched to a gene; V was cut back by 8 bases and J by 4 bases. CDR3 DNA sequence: TGTGCCAGAACTGCTTCTTTGGGACCCGGGACAGGGAATCAGCCCCAGCATTTT. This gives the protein CARTASLGPGTGNQPQHF.

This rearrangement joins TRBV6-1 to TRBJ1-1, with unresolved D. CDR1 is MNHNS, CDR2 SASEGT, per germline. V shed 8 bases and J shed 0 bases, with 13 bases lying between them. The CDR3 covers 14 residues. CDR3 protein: CASGVRQLNTEAFF. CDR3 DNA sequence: TGTGCCAGCGGCGTTAGGCAGCTGAACACTGAAGCTTTCTTT.

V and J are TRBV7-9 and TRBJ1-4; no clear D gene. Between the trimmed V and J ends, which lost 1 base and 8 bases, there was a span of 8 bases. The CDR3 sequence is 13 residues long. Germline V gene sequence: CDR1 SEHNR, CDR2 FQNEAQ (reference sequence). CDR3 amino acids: CASSLGGKEKLFF. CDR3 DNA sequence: TGTGCCAGCAGCTTAGGGGGAAAGGAAAAACTGTTTTTT.

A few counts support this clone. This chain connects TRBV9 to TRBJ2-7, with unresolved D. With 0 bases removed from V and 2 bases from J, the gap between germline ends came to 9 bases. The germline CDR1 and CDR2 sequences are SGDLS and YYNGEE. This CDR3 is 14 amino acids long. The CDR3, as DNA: TGTGCCAGCAGCGTAGGTGGGGTGGCCTACGAGCAGTACTTC. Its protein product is CASSVGGVAYEQYF.

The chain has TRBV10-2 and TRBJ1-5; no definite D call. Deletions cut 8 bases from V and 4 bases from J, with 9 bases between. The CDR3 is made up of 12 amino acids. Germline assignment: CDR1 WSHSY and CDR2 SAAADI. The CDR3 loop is CASASGNQPQHF. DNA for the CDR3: TGCGCCAGCGCGAGTGGGAATCAGCCCCAGCATTTT.

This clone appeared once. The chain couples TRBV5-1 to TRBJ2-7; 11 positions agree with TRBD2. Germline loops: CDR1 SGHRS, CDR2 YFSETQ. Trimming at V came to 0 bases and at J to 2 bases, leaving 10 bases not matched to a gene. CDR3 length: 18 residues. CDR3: CASSLEVAGGRRTYEQYF. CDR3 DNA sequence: TGCGCCAGCAGCTTGGAAGTAGCGGGAGGGCGCCGGACCTACGAGCAGTACTTC.

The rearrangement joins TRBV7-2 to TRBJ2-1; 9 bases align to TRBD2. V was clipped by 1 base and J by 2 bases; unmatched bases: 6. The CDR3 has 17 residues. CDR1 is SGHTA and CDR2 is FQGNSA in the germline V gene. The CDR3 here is CASSLGLAGTPYNEQFF. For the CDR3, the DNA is TGTGCCAGCAGCTTAGGGCTAGCGGGAACCCCCTACAATGAGCAGTTCTTC.

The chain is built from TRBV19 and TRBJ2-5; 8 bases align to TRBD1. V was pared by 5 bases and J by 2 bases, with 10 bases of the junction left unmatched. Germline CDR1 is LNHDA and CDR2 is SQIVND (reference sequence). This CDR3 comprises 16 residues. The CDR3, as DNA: TGTGCCAGTAGTGGACTCAGGGGGCGCGGGCAAGAGACCCAGTACTTC. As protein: CASSGLRGRGQETQYF.